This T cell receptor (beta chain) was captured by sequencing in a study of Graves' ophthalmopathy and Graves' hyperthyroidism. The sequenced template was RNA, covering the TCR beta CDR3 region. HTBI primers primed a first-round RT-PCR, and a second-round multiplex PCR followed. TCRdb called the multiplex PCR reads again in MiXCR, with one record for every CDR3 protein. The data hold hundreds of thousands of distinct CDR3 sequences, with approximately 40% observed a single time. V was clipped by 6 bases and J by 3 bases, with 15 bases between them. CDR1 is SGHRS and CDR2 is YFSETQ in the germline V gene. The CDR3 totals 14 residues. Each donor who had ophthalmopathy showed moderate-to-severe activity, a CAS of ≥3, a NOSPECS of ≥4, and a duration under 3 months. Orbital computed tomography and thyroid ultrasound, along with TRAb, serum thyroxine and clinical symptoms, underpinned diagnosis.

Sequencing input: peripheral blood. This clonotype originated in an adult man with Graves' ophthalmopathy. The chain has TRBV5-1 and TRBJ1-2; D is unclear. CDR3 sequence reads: CASKRWGTDYGYTF. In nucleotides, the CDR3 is TGCGCCAGCAAACGATGGGGTACAGACTATGGCTACACCTTC.